The 5 T cell receptor beta chains presented below share a single source sample, sequenced in a study of control samples from healthy donors and cancer patients. Produced via immunoSEQ multiplex PCR; TCRdb's table is partial and in-frame only. In the table there are roughly 76,000 clones, 94% of which are singletons. The sequenced sample was blood. These receptor sequences come from a woman in her 40s in good health.

The rearrangement joins TRBV6-5 to TRBJ2-1; maybe TRBD2 (6 bases). Germline CDR1 MNHEY, CDR2 SVGAGI. CDR3 size: 14 residues. V dropped 0 bases and J dropped 9 bases, with 12 bases sitting between them. CDR3 sequence reads: CASSYSVLAIEQFF. The CDR3 DNA sequence: TGTGCCAGCAGTTACTCGGTGCTAGCGATTGAGCAGTTCTTC.

A single count supports this clone. The V call is TRBV3-1 (or the pseudogene TRBV3-2), the J call TRBJ2-3; perhaps D is TRBD1 or TRBD2 (5 bases each). The germline gives CDR1 LGHDT, CDR2 YNNKEL (reference sequence). The CDR3 totals 14 residues. The V end lost 5 bases, the J end lost 1 base, and 10 bases lay between the germline ends. The CDR3 sequence: CASSGRDGTDTQYF. The CDR3 nucleotides read TGTGCCAGCAGCGGTCGGGACGGCACAGATACGCAGTATTTT.

This clone was seen once. The V call is TRBV7-3, the J call TRBJ2-7; tentative D call: TRBD1 (7 bases). V was pared by 5 bases and J by 1 base, with 15 bases between. The CDR3 has 15 amino acids. From germline, CDR1 is SGHTA and CDR2 FQGTGA. The CDR3 loop is CASSPSQGGSYEQYF. The CDR3 region has the DNA TGTGCCAGCAGCCCTTCTCAGGGGGGATCCTACGAGCAGTACTTC.

Here the CDR3 reads CAARTVGDQPQHF. In nucleotides, the CDR3 is TGTGCCGCCCGGACGGTAGGGGATCAGCCCCAGCATTTT. The rearrangement links TRBV10-3 to TRBJ1-5; weak D call: TRBD1 (5 bases). In germline, CDR1 is ENHRY, CDR2 SYGVKD. Trimming took 11 bases from V and 5 from J, leaving 16 bases between them. This CDR3 has 13 amino acids.

The CDR3 here is CASSRTPGTGNDGYTF. The CDR3 DNA reads as TGTGCCAGCAGTCGCACCCCCGGGACAGGGAACGATGGCTACACCTTC. The chain links TRBV27 to TRBJ1-2, with 9 bases matching TRBD1. Germline V gene lookup returns CDR1 MNHEY and CDR2 SMNVEV (reference sequence). J was trimmed by 6 bases and V by 5 bases; bases with no gene match: 13. The CDR3 has 16 residues.